The clone carrying this TCR beta chain was seen more than once but under ten times. This CDR3 is 13 amino acids long. From germline, CDR1 is SGHAT and CDR2 FQNNGV. The V segment lost 5 bases and the J segment 10 bases; nucleotides outside the gene matches: 9. The PCR ran on 60 Vbeta and 13 Jbeta primers. The method was immunoSEQ multiplex PCR; TCRdb's version includes in-frame clones alone and lacks a portion of them. Of 100,000 or so clones in the sample, about an eighth were seen once. This sample was included in a study of cytomegalovirus exposure and HLA in healthy donors. Material for sequencing was PBMCs. The source of this sequence is a man aged 35 to 55 in good health and CMV-seropositive. The chain is built from TRBV11-2 and TRBJ2-3; TRBD1 matches 7 bases. DNA for the CDR3: TGTGCCAGCAGCCCTACCAGACAGGGCGCGCAGTATTTT. As protein: CASSPTRQGAQYF.